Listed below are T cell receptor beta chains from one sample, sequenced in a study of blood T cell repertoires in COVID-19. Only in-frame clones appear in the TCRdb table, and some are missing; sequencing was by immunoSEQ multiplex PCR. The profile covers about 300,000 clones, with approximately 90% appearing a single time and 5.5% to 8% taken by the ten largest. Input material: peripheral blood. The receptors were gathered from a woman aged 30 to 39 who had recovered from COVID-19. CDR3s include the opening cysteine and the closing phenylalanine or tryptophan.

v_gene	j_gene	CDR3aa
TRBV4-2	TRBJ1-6	CASSQDRTGNNSPLHF
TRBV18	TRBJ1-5	CASSPPGGASQPQHF
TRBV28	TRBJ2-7	CASSNTGTGYIFYEQYF
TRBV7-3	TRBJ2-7	CASSLTGPYEQYF
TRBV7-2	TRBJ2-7	CASSLVGLASSEQYF
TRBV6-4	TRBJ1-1	CASSAIGTMNTEAFF
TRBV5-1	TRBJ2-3	CASSPGGASGGVTDTQYF
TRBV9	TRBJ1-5	CASSVGQSNQPQHF
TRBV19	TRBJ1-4	CASSIDRDEKLFF
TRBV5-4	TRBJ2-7	CASSLVQGYEQYF